The 7 T cell receptor beta chains below were found in one sample sequenced in a study of blood T cell repertoires in COVID-19. TCRdb's table, derived via immunoSEQ multiplex PCR, lists solely in-frame clones and lacks some. Of tens of thousands of clones in the sample, about 85% are singletons; the top ten hold 3.4%. The material sequenced was peripheral blood. These receptors were collected from a man aged 45-60 years with acute or convalescent COVID-19.

This clone was counted only a few times. The rearrangement uses TRBV5-4 and TRBJ1-1; a possible D gene is TRBD1 (5 bases). In germline, CDR1 is SGHNT, CDR2 YYREEE (reference sequence). The CDR3 totals 13 residues. V was cut by 2 bases and J by 6 bases, with 11 bases left in between. Here the CDR3 reads CASSFQGGAEAFF. The CDR3 DNA sequence: TGTGCCAGCAGCTTCCAGGGTGGCGCTGAAGCTTTCTTT.

This rearrangement joins TRBV2 to TRBJ1-1, with no clear D. CDR1 is SNHLY and CDR2 is FYNNEI in the germline V gene. The CDR3 spans 13 residues. Trimming took 3 bases from V and 4 from J, leaving 9 bases between them. CDR3 DNA sequence: TGTGCCAGCAGTGAGGGCAGTTTCACTGAAGCTTTCTTT. Translation: CASSEGSFTEAFF.

CDR3 in DNA: TGTGCCAGCAGCCCAGGACAGGGAACCACGGGGGGCTACACCTTC. Encoded protein: CASSPGQGTTGGYTF. V gene TRBV4-2 combines with J gene TRBJ1-2, with TRBD1 matching 8 bases. With V trimmed by 4 bases and J by 8 bases, 12 bases remained unmatched. CDR3 size: 15 residues. CDR1 LGHNA and CDR2 YNFKEQ come from the germline V gene.

The V and J genes are TRBV7-9 and TRBJ1-2; a weak D match, TRBD1 (5 bases). V was shortened by 2 bases and J by 0 bases, with 10 bases between the two germline ends. CDR3 length: 15 residues. Germline CDR1 is SEHNR and CDR2 is FQNEAQ (reference sequence). The CDR3 region is CASSLYAGPNYGYTF. The CDR3 region has the DNA TGTGCCAGCAGCTTATATGCAGGGCCTAACTATGGCTACACCTTC. The full variable domain, rest sourced from reference TRBV7-9 and TRBJ1-2, is DTGVSQNPRHKITKRGQNVTFRCDPISEHNRLYWYRQTLGQGPEFLTYFQNEAQLEKSRLLSDRFSAERPKGSFSTLEIQRTEQGDSAMYLCASSLYAGPNYGYTFGSGTRLTVV.

The chain employs TRBV6-2 or TRBV6-3 and TRBJ1-3; TRBD1 agrees at 7 bases. CDR3 size: 16 residues. The V and J ends lost 4 bases and 0 bases, in that order; junction bases with no gene match: 6. CDR1 is MNHEY and CDR2 is SVGEGT in the germline V gene. The CDR3 nucleotides read TGTGCCAGCAGTTCGGGACAGCTGAGCTCTGGAAACACCATATATTTT. This encodes CASSSGQLSSGNTIYF.

This clone was seen a single time. The chain links TRBV2 to TRBJ1-1; D is unclear. Trimming took off 4 bases at V and 0 bases at J, with 6 bases between the two ends. Germline CDR1 reads SNHLY; CDR2 reads FYNNEI. The CDR3 length is 13 residues. CDR3 region: CASSAVMNTEAFF. The CDR3 DNA is TGTGCCAGCAGTGCGGTGATGAACACTGAAGCTTTCTTT.

V gene TRBV3-1 (or the pseudogene TRBV3-2) combines with J gene TRBJ2-7, with a weak D call TRBD2 (5 bases). V dropped 1 base and J dropped 2 bases, with 6 bases sitting between them. CDR3 length: 13 residues. In germline, CDR1 is LGHDT, CDR2 YNNKEL (reference sequence). The CDR3 sequence is CASSQAGTYEQYF. In nucleotides, the CDR3 is TGTGCCAGCAGCCAAGCCGGGACCTACGAGCAGTACTTC.